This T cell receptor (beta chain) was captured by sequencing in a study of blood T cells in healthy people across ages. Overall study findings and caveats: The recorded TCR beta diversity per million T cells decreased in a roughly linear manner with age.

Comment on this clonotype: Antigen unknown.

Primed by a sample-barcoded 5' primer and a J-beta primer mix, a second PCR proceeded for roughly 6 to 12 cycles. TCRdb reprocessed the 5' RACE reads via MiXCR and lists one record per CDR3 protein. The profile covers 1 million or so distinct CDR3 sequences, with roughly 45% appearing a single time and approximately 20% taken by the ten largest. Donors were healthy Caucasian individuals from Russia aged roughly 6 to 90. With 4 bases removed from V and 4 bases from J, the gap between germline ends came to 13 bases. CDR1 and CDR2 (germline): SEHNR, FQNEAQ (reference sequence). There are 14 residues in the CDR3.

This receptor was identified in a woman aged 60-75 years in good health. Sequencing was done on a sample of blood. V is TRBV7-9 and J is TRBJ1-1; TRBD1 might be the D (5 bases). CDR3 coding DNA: TGTGCCAGCAGCTCGACGCTGGGGGGCACTGAAGCTTTCTTT. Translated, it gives CASSSTLGGTEAFF.